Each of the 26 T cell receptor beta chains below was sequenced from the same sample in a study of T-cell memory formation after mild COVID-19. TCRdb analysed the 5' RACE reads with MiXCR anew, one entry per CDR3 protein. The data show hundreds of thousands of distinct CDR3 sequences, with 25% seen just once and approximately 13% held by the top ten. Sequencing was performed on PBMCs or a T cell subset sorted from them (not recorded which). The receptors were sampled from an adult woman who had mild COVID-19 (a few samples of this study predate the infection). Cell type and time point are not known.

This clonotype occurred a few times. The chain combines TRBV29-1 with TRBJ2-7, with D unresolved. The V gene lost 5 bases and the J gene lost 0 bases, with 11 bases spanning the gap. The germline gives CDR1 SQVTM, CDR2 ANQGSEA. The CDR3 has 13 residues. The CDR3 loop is CSVIPRGSYEQYF. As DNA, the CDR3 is TGCAGCGTTATACCCCGTGGCTCCTACGAGCAGTACTTC.

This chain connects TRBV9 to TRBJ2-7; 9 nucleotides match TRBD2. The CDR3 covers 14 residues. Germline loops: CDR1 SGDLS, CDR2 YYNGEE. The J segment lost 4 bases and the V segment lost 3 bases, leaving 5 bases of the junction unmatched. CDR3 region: CASSASGAVYEQYF. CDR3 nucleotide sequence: TGTGCCAGCAGCGCTAGCGGGGCAGTTTACGAGCAGTACTTC. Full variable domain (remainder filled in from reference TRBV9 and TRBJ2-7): DSGVTQTPKHLITATGQRVTLRCSPRSGDLSVYWYQQSLDQGLQFLIQYYNGEERAKGNILERFSAQQFPDLHSELNLSSLELGDSALYFCASSASGAVYEQYFGPGTRLTVT.

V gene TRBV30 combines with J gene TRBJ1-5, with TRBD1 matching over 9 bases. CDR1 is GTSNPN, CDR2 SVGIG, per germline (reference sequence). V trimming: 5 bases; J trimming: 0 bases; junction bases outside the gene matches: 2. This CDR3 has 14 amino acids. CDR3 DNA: TGTGCCTGGGGGACAGGGTATAGCAATCAGCCCCAGCATTTT. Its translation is CAWGTGYSNQPQHF.

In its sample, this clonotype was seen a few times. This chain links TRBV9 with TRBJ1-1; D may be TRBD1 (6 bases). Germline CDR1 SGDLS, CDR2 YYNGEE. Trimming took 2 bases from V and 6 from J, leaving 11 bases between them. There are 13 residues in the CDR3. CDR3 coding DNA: TGTGCCAGCAGCGTCCTCCCAGGGGCTGAAGCTTTCTTT. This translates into CASSVLPGAEAFF.

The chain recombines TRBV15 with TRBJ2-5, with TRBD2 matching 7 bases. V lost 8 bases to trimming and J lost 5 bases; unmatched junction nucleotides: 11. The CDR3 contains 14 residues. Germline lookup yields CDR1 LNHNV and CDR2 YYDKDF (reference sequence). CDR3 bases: TGTGCCACCGGTCCGAGACTAGCATCCGAGACCCAGTACTTC. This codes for CATGPRLASETQYF. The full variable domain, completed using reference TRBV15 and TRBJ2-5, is DAMVIQNPRYQVTQFGKPVTLSCSQTLNHNVMYWYQQKSSQAPKLLFHYYDKDFNNEADTPDNFQSRRPNTSFCFLDIRSPGLGDTAMYLCATGPRLASETQYFGPGTRLLVL.

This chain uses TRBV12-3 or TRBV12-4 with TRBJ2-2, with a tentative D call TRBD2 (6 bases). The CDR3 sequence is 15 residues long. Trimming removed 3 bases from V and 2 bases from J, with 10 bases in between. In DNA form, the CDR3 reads TGTGCCAGCAGTTTGACGGGGGTAAACACCGGGGAGCTGTTTTTT. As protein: CASSLTGVNTGELFF.

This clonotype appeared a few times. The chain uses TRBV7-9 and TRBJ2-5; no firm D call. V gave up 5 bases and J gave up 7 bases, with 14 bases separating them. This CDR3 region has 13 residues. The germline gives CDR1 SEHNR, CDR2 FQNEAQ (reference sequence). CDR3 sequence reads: CASSNRQAWTQYF. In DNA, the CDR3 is TGTGCCAGCAGCAACCGCCAAGCCTGGACCCAGTACTTC. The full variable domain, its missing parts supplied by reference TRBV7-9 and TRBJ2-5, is DTGVSQNPRHKITKRGQNVTFRCDPISEHNRLYWYRQTLGQGPEFLTYFQNEAQLEKSRLLSDRFSAERPKGSFSTLEIQRTEQGDSAMYLCASSNRQAWTQYFGPGTRLLVL.

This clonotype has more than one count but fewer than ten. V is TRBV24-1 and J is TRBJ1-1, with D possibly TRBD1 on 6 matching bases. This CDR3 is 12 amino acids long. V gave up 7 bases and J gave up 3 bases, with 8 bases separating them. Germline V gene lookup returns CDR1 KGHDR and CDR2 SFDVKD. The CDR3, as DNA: TGTGCCACCAGGGACAGAGACACTGAAGCTTTCTTT. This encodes CATRDRDTEAFF.

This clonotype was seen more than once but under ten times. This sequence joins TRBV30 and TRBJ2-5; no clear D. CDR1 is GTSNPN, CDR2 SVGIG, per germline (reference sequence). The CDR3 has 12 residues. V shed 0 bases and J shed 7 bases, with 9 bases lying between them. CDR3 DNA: TGTGCCTGGAGTGTAGTGACGGGGACCCAGTACTTC. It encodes CAWSVVTGTQYF.

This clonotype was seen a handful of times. The CDR3 reads CAWSVGPAVQYF. The CDR3, as DNA: TGTGCCTGGAGTGTGGGCCCGGCAGTACAGTACTTC. This chain joins TRBV30 and TRBJ2-7; D is ambiguous. Germline-derived CDR1 and CDR2 are GTSNPN and SVGIG (reference sequence). The V gene lost 0 bases and the J gene lost 10 bases, with 13 bases spanning the gap. The CDR3 covers 12 residues.

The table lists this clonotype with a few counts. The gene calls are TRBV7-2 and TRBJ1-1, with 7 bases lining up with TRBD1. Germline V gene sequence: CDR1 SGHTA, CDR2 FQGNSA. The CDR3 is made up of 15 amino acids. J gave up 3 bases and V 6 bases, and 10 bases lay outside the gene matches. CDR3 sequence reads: CASRSRRGRDTEAFF. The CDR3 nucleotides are TGTGCCAGCAGAAGTCGGAGGGGGCGAGACACTGAAGCTTTCTTT.

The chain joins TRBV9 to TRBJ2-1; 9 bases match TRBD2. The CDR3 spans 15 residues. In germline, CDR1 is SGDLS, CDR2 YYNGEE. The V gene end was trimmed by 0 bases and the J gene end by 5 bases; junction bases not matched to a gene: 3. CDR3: CASSVASGAHNEQFF. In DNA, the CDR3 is TGTGCCAGCAGCGTAGCTAGCGGGGCCCACAATGAGCAGTTCTTC.

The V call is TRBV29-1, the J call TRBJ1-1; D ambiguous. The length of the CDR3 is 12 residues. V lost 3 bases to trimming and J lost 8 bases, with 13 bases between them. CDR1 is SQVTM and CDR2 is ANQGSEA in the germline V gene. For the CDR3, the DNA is TGCAGCGTTGAGGGTAACGGGATCGAAGCTTTCTTT. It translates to CSVEGNGIEAFF. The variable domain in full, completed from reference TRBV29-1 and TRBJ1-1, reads SAVISQKPSRDICQRGTSLTIQCQVDSQVTMMFWYRQQPGQSLTLIATANQGSEATYESGFVIDKFPISRPNLTFSTLTVSNMSPEDSSIYLCSVEGNGIEAFFGQGTRLTVV.

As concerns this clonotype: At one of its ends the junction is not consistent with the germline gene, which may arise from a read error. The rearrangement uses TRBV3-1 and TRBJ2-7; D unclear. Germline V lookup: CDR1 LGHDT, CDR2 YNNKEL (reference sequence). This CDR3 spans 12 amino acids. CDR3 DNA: TGTGCCAGCAGCCGCAGAGCCTACGAGAAGTACTTC. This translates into CASSRRAYEKYF.

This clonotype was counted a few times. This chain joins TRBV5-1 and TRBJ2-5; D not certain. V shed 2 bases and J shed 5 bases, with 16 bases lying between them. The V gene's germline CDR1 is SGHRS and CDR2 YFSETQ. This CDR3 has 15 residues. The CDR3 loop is CASSFGVRLAETQYF. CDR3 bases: TGCGCCAGCAGCTTCGGCGTCAGGTTGGCGGAGACCCAGTACTTC.

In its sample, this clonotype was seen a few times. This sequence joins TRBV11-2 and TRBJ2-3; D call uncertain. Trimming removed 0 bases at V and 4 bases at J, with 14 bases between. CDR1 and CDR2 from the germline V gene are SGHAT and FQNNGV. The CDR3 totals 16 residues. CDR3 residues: CASSLESPLPADTQYF. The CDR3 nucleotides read TGTGCCAGCAGCTTAGAGTCCCCTCTACCCGCAGATACGCAGTATTTT.

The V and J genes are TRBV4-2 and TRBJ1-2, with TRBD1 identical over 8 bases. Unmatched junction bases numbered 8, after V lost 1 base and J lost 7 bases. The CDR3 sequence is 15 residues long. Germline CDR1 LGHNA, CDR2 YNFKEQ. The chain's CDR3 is CASSQVGQGRRGYTF. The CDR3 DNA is TGTGCCAGCAGCCAAGTCGGACAGGGACGGCGTGGCTACACCTTC.

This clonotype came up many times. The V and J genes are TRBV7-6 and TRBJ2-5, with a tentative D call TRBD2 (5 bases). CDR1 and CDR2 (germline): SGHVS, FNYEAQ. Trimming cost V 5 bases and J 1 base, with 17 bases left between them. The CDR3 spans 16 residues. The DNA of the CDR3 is TGTGCCAGCAGCCCTTCCCGAGGGTACCGCCAAGAGACCCAGTACTTC. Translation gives CASSPSRGYRQETQYF.

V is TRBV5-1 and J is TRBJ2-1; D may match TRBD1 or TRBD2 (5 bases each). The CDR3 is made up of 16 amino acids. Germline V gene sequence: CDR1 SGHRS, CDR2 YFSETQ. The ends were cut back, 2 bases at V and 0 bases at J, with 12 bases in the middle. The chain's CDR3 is CASSFGGTSSYNEQFF. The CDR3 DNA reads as TGCGCCAGCAGCTTTGGGGGAACGAGCTCCTACAATGAGCAGTTCTTC.

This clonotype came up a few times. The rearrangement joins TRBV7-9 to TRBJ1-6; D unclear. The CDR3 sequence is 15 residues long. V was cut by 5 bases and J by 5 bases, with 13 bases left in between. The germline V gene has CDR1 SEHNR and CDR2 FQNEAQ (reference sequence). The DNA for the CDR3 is TGTGCCAGCAGCCCAGGCACAGCGAATAATTCACCCCTCCACTTT. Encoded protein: CASSPGTANNSPLHF.

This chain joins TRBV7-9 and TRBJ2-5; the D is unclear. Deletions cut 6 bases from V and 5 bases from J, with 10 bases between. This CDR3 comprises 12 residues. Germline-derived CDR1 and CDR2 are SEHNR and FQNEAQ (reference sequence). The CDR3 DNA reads TGTGCCAGCAGTCTCCCTTTTGAGACCCAGTACTTC. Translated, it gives CASSLPFETQYF.

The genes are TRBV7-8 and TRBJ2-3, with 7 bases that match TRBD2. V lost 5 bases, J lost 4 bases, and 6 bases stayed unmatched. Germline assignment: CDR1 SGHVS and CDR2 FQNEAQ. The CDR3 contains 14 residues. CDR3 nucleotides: TGTGCCAGCAGCCATCGGACTAGTCCAGATACGCAGTATTTT. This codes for CASSHRTSPDTQYF.

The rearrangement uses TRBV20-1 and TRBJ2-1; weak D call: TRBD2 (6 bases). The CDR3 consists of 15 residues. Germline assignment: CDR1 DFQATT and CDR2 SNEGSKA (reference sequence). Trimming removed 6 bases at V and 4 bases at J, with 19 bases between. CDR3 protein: CSAYPPGVLYNEQFF. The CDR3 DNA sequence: TGCAGTGCCTACCCCCCGGGGGTCTTATACAATGAGCAGTTCTTC.

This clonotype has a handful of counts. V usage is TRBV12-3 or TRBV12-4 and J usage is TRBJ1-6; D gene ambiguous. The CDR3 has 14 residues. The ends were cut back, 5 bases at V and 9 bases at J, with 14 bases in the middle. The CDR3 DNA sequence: TGTGCCAGCAGTCCCGCCGGGTCCCGTTCACCCCTCCACTTT. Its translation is CASSPAGSRSPLHF.

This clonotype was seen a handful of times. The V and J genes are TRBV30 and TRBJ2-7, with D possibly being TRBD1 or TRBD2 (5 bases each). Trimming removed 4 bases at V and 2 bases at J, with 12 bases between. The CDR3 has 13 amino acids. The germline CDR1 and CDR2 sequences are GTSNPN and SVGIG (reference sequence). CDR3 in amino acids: CAWIRQGAYEQYF. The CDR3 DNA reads TGTGCCTGGATCAGGCAGGGAGCCTACGAGCAGTACTTC. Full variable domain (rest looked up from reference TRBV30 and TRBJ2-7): SQTIHQWPATLVQPVGSPLSLECTVEGTSNPNLYWYRQAAGRGLQLLFYSVGIGQISSEVPQNLSASRPQDRQFILSSKKLLLSDSGFYLCAWIRQGAYEQYFGPGTRLTVT.

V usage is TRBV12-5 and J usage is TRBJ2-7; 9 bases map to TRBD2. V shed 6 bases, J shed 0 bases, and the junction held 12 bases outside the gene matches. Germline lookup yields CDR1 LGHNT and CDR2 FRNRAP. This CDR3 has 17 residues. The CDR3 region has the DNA TGTGCTAGTGGCTCAGGGACTAGCCGTATCCCCTCCTACGAGCAGTACTTC. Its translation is CASGSGTSRIPSYEQYF. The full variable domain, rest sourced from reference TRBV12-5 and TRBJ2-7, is DARVTQTPRHKVTEMGQEVTMRCQPILGHNTVFWYRQTMMQGLELLAYFRNRAPLDDSGMPKDRFSAEMPDATLATLKIQPSEPRDSAVYFCASGSGTSRIPSYEQYFGPGTRLTVT.